These 13 T cell receptor beta chains came from one sample sequenced in a study of T cell responses to AZD1222 COVID-19 vaccine. Profiling relied on immunoSEQ multiplex PCR, and the TCRdb table lists in-frame clones only, not all of them. The repertoire includes 95,000 to 100,000 clones, approximately 84% of them detected once, and approximately 15% sits in the top ten. The starting material was peripheral blood, obtained on day 0 of AZD1222 vaccination. These receptors came from an adult in good health.

The chain joins TRBV19 to TRBJ1-6, with TRBD1 as a possible D gene (5 bases). Per germline, CDR1 LNHDA and CDR2 SQIVND (reference sequence). CDR3 length: 15 residues. Between the trimmed V and J ends, which lost 7 bases and 5 bases, there was a span of 15 bases. The CDR3 DNA is TGTGCCAGTAAGGAGGGTTCGGGGCATAATTCACCCCTCCACTTT. As protein: CASKEGSGHNSPLHF.

The chain has TRBV28 and TRBJ2-7; 10 positions match TRBD2. This CDR3 comprises 15 residues. Unmatched junction bases numbered 6, after V lost 4 bases and J lost 3 bases. CDR1 and CDR2 from the germline V gene are MDHEN and SYDVKM. The CDR3 DNA sequence: TGTGCCAGCAGTTCCCGGACTAGCGGTTACTACGAGCAGTACTTC. This sequence encodes CASSSRTSGYYEQYF.

V gene TRBV5-1 combines with J gene TRBJ1-1; D gene unclear. Trimming left V 4 bases short and J 1 base short, with 8 bases between. The CDR3 extends over 13 amino acids. CDR1 SGHRS and CDR2 YFSETQ come from the germline V gene. The CDR3 coding sequence is TGCGCCAGCAGCAAACAGAAGAACACTGAAGCTTTCTTT. Translating gives CASSKQKNTEAFF.

This clone was observed a single time. The chain has TRBV13 and TRBJ2-1; D not resolved. V was clipped by 7 bases and J by 1 base, with 11 bases between them. This CDR3 spans 14 amino acids. The germline gives CDR1 PRHDT, CDR2 FYEKMQ (reference sequence). The DNA of the CDR3 is TGTGCCAGCAAAACGGGTGGGTCCTACAATGAGCAGTTCTTC. Its protein is CASKTGGSYNEQFF.

The V gene is TRBV2, the J gene TRBJ1-4, with D perhaps matching TRBD1 (5 bases). CDR1 SNHLY and CDR2 FYNNEI come from the germline V gene. V was pared by 5 bases and J by 5 bases, with 12 bases between. The CDR3 consists of 14 residues. The chain's CDR3 is CASSLGRENEKLFF. The DNA of the CDR3 is TGTGCCAGCAGTCTGGGGCGGGAGAATGAAAAACTGTTTTTT.

This clone has just a few counts. The chain couples TRBV7-8 to TRBJ1-1; possible D gene TRBD1, 6 bases. CDR1 and CDR2 from the germline V gene are SGHVS and FQNEAQ. V gave up 2 bases and J gave up 1 base, with 11 bases separating them. The CDR3 extends over 15 amino acids. In DNA, the CDR3 is TGTGCCAGCAGCTTAATCCGGGGGGCGAACACTGAAGCTTTCTTT. Protein: CASSLIRGANTEAFF.

This clone was recorded only once. The chain has TRBV28 and TRBJ1-2; D is unresolved. Germline assignment: CDR1 MDHEN and CDR2 SYDVKM. Trimming pared 5 bases from V and 7 bases from J, leaving 20 bases between. There are 15 residues in the CDR3. CDR3 in DNA: TGTGCCAGCAGTGGAAACCCCCGGGATAAGGCTGGCTACACCTTC. Residues: CASSGNPRDKAGYTF.

The gene calls are TRBV3-1 (or the pseudogene TRBV3-2) and TRBJ2-7; the match to TRBD2 covers 11 bases. V shed 0 bases and J 6 bases; nucleotides not matched to a gene: 7. Per germline, CDR1 LGHDT and CDR2 YNNKEL (reference sequence). This CDR3 is 16 amino acids long. The CDR3 here is CASSQDVDSGRVEQYF. The CDR3 DNA is TGTGCCAGCAGCCAAGATGTCGATAGCGGGAGGGTCGAGCAGTACTTC.

The chain recombines TRBV15 with TRBJ1-5; D unresolved. There are 13 residues in the CDR3. Looked up from germline, CDR1 is LNHNV and CDR2 is YYDKDF (reference sequence). V lost 0 bases to trimming and J lost 8 bases, with 8 bases between them. CDR3 loop: CATSRDPGEPQHF. CDR3 sequence (DNA): TGTGCCACCAGCAGAGATCCTGGTGAGCCCCAGCATTTT.

This clone came up once. The chain joins TRBV10-3 to TRBJ2-5, with 12 bases lining up with TRBD1. CDR3 length equals 15 residues. Trimming removed 2 bases from V and 5 bases from J; junction bases left unmatched: 3. Germline V gene sequence: CDR1 ENHRY, CDR2 SYGVKD. CDR3 nucleotide sequence: TGTGCCATCAGTGAGGGGACAGGGGGCTGGGAGACCCAGTACTTC. Encoded protein: CAISEGTGGWETQYF.

The chain recombines TRBV29-1 with TRBJ1-1; 7 bases match TRBD1. This CDR3 contains 15 residues. Germline assignment: CDR1 SQVTM and CDR2 ANQGSEA. V lost 0 bases, J lost 5 bases, and 9 bases stayed unmatched. The CDR3: CSVEDPWGRGTEAFF. The CDR3 DNA sequence: TGCAGCGTTGAAGACCCATGGGGCAGGGGGACTGAAGCTTTCTTT.

The J gene is TRBJ2-3, the V gene TRBV29-1, with 9 bases lining up with TRBD1. Per germline, CDR1 SQVTM and CDR2 ANQGSEA. Losses at the gene ends were 0 bases for V and 0 bases for J; bases not matched to a gene: 4. This CDR3 comprises 16 residues. The CDR3 DNA follows: TGCAGCGTTGAAGATCTACAGGGGGCTAGCACAGATACGCAGTATTTT. Its protein is CSVEDLQGASTDTQYF.

V gene TRBV10-1 combines with J gene TRBJ2-2; D is unclear. The germline V and J ends were trimmed by 2 bases and 7 bases, with 11 bases remaining between them. CDR1 and CDR2 (germline): WNHNN, SYGVQD (reference sequence). CDR3 size: 14 residues. The CDR3 nucleotides read TGCGCCAGCAGTGAGGTTCCTTTGGACGGGGAGCTGTTTTTT. It is translated as CASSEVPLDGELFF.